Shown below are 9 T cell receptor beta chains from a single sample sequenced in a study of T-cell reconstitution after alpha-beta-depleted transplantation in children. The TCRbeta library was prepared with unique molecular identifiers. TCRdb re-derived calls from the PCR reads in MiXCR, one entry per CDR3 protein. The table records fewer than 150,000 distinct CDR3 sequences, 9.5% to 10% of them present only once. This material consisted of PBMCs, mostly from graft donor cells, taken 180 days after TCRalphabeta/CD19-depleted stem cell transplant. The receptors shown here come from a girl in the first two years of life who had a stem cell transplant for combined immunodeficiency, so the T cells may come from the graft donor.

V gene TRBV5-1 combines with J gene TRBJ2-3; TRBD1 or TRBD2 may be the D gene (5 bases each). Trimming took 4 bases from V and 2 from J, leaving 14 bases between them. This CDR3 region has 15 residues. CDR1 and CDR2 (germline): SGHRS, YFSETQ. The CDR3 spells CASSPRGRTTDTQYF. DNA of the CDR3: TGCGCCAGCAGCCCTCGGGGACGGACCACAGATACGCAGTATTTT.

There are many counts of this clonotype. The gene calls are TRBV5-1 and TRBJ2-3, with a weak D call TRBD2 (5 bases). With 0 bases removed from V and 3 bases from J, the gap between germline ends came to 11 bases. The CDR3 is 15 residues long. Germline lookup yields CDR1 SGHRS and CDR2 YFSETQ. The CDR3 DNA reads TGCGCCAGCAGCTTGGAAGGGAGAAGGACAGATACGCAGTATTTT. Amino acid sequence: CASSLEGRRTDTQYF.

The chain recombines TRBV27 with TRBJ2-7; the D gene could be TRBD1 or TRBD2 (5 bases each). The CDR3 totals 14 residues. Per germline, CDR1 MNHEY and CDR2 SMNVEV (reference sequence). V gave up 8 bases and J gave up 2 bases, with 16 bases separating them. CDR3 sequence: CASAGRQGPYEQYF. CDR3 nucleotide sequence: TGTGCCAGCGCGGGCCGTCAGGGCCCCTACGAGCAGTACTTC.

This clonotype has ten or more counts. The chain couples TRBV20-1 to TRBJ2-7, with 9 bases fitting TRBD2. Germline V gives CDR1 DFQATT, CDR2 SNEGSKA (reference sequence). CDR3 length equals 14 residues. V lost 5 bases and J lost 5; bases outside the gene matches: 10. The CDR3 sequence is CSAGLSGSRHEQYF. The CDR3 DNA sequence: TGCAGTGCTGGTCTTAGCGGGAGCAGGCACGAGCAGTACTTC.

A few counts support this clonotype. CDR3 bases: TGTGCCAGCAGCCCGACTAGCGGGCGACTCTACGAGCAGTACTTC. This gives the protein CASSPTSGRLYEQYF. The chain links TRBV11-2 to TRBJ2-7; 10 nucleotides line up with TRBD2. Germline V lookup: CDR1 SGHAT, CDR2 FQNNGV. This CDR3 is 15 amino acids long. V trimming: 5 bases; J trimming: 3 bases; junction bases outside the gene matches: 7.

V is TRBV5-1 and J is TRBJ2-7, with no clear D. CDR1 and CDR2 from the germline V gene are SGHRS and YFSETQ. V lost 0 bases and J lost 1, with 8 bases in between. This CDR3 has 14 amino acids. For the CDR3, the DNA is TGCGCCAGCAGCTTGGACTACTTTTCCTACGAGCAGTACTTC. It translates to CASSLDYFSYEQYF.

This chain links TRBV7-8 with TRBJ1-4; D is uncertain. The CDR3 has 14 amino acids. Germline V lookup: CDR1 SGHVS, CDR2 FQNEAQ. V lost 4 bases and J 5 bases, leaving 11 bases between the germline ends. CDR3 sequence: CASSSTALNEKLFF. The CDR3 DNA reads as TGTGCCAGCAGCTCGACCGCCTTAAATGAAAAACTGTTTTTT.

The chain has TRBV15 and TRBJ2-7, with TRBD2 matching over 7 bases. The CDR3 spans 12 residues. Germline loops: CDR1 LNHNV, CDR2 YYDKDF (reference sequence). V lost 5 bases and J lost 6; bases outside the gene matches: 4. CDR3 nucleotide sequence: TGTGCCACCAGCGGGGAGGGGACCGAGCAGTACTTC. Amino acid sequence: CATSGEGTEQYF.

The sample holds many counts of this clonotype. V is TRBV29-1 and J is TRBJ2-7; TRBD1 or TRBD2 may be the D gene (6 bases each). Trimming shortened V by 3 bases and J by 5 bases, and 14 bases separated the two germline ends. The CDR3 extends over 13 amino acids. Germline CDR1 reads SQVTM; CDR2 reads ANQGSEA. For the CDR3, the DNA is TGCAGCGTTGACGGGGGCCGACGCGACGAGCAGTACTTC. It yields the protein CSVDGGRRDEQYF.